The 28 T cell receptor beta chains below were found in one sample sequenced in a study of beta chain features in type 1 diabetes. Notes on the study in general: Moderate but significant shortening of TCRB CDR3s was recorded in all four CD4+ subsets from Type 1 diabetes patients.

Reverse transcription of all isolated RNA meant that expressed TCRB transcripts were sequenced. Measured with immunoSEQ multiplex PCR; TCRdb has only the in-frame clones, and not every one. The repertoire holds more than 300,000 clones, with 9.5% to 10% as singletons. The antigens for these receptors are not known. The sample was central memory CD4+ T cells from blood. All receptors come from a man aged 25 to 45 with type 1 diabetes.

In this sample, this clone turned up many times. V usage is TRBV2 and J usage is TRBJ2-7, with 8 positions matching TRBD1. CDR3 length: 14 amino acids. V shed 4 bases, J shed 2 bases, and the junction held 4 bases outside the gene matches. CDR1 is SNHLY, CDR2 FYNNEI, per germline. The CDR3 sequence: CASSGTGRPYEQYF. In DNA form, the CDR3 reads TGTGCCAGCAGTGGGACAGGGCGTCCCTACGAGCAGTACTTC. The complete variable domain, with remaining parts taken from reference TRBV2 and TRBJ2-7, reads EPEVTQTPSHQVTQMGQEVILRCVPISNHLYFYWYRQILGQKVEFLVSFYNNEISEKSEIFDDQFSVERPDGSNFTLKIRSTKLEDSAMYFCASSGTGRPYEQYFGPGTRLTVT.

This clone was counted a few times. The chain carries TRBV6-1 and TRBJ2-3; 10 nucleotides agree with TRBD2. V was clipped by 10 bases and J by 8 bases; unmatched bases: 12. This CDR3 has 14 residues. Germline lookup yields CDR1 MNHNS and CDR2 SASEGT. The CDR3 DNA is TGTGCCACCGAACTAGCGGGGCGCCTGGGTACGCAGTATTTT. Its protein is CATELAGRLGTQYF.

With regard to this clone: A junction end diverges from the germline sequence, so it may reflect a read error. The sample holds other DNA sequences that translate to the same CDR3. This chain links TRBV5-1 with TRBJ1-1; 7 bases agree with TRBD1. The CDR3 length is 13 residues. In germline, CDR1 is SGHRS, CDR2 YFSETQ. The CDR3 coding sequence is TGCGCCAGCAGTTTGGAACAGGGGACTGAAGCTTTCTTT. It encodes CASSLEQGTEAFF. The full variable domain, rest sourced from reference TRBV5-1 and TRBJ1-1, is KAGVTQTPRYLIKTRGQQVTLSCSPISGHRSVSWYQQTPGQGLQFLFEYFSETQRNKGNFPGRFSGRQFSNSRSEMNVSTLELGDSALYLCASSLEQGTEAFFGQGTRLTVV.

This clone was detected many times. This chain uses TRBV14 with TRBJ1-2; 9 bases line up with TRBD1. Trimming at V came to 1 base and at J to 6 bases, leaving 9 bases not matched to a gene. There are 16 residues in the CDR3. The germline V gene encodes CDR1 SGHDN and CDR2 FVKESK. The CDR3 loop is CASSQAVYRTGDGYTF. CDR3 nucleotides: TGTGCCAGCAGCCAAGCGGTTTATCGGACAGGGGATGGCTACACCTTC. The entire variable domain, with the rest obtained from reference TRBV14 and TRBJ1-2, is as follows: EAGVTQFPSHSVIEKGQTVTLRCDPISGHDNLYWYRRVMGKEIKFLLHFVKESKQDESGMPNNRFLAERTGGTYSTLKVQPAELEDSGVYFCASSQAVYRTGDGYTFGSGTRLTVV.

This clone has just a few counts. The rearrangement links TRBV19 to TRBJ2-4, with D possibly matching TRBD2 (6 bases). The CDR3 is 13 residues long. V gave up 3 bases and J gave up 12 bases, with 15 bases separating them. Germline V gene lookup returns CDR1 LNHDA and CDR2 SQIVND (reference sequence). CDR3 coding DNA: TGTGCCAGTAGTATTGGACGGGGGATGGGTCAGTACTTC. Residues: CASSIGRGMGQYF.

The chain recombines TRBV5-8 with TRBJ2-1, with D unclear. The V and J ends lost 0 bases and 7 bases respectively, with 14 bases between them. Per germline, CDR1 SGHTS and CDR2 YDEGEE. The CDR3 is made up of 15 amino acids. CDR3: CASSLGRRGTNEQFF. The DNA for the CDR3 is TGTGCCAGCAGCTTGGGCAGGCGTGGAACGAATGAGCAGTTCTTC.

V gene TRBV6-6 combines with J gene TRBJ1-2; no definite D call. Germline assignment: CDR1 MNHNY and CDR2 SVGAGI (reference sequence). Trimming pared 0 bases from V and 4 bases from J, leaving 6 bases between. The CDR3 length is 13 residues. CDR3: CASSYSVGYGYTF. The CDR3 nucleotides are TGTGCCAGCAGTTACTCTGTCGGCTATGGCTACACCTTC.

The chain has TRBV5-1 and TRBJ2-5; 7 bases match TRBD2. CDR1 is SGHRS and CDR2 is YFSETQ in the germline V gene. V lost 7 bases, J lost 1 base, and 10 bases stayed unmatched. The CDR3 is 15 amino acids. The DNA of the CDR3 is TGCGCCAGCGGAGGGGCAGGCGGGGGCCAAGAGACCCAGTACTTC. Protein sequence: CASGGAGGGQETQYF.

In DNA form, the CDR3 reads TGTGCCAGCAGTCCTGTCGCCGGGAGAGTGTACAATGAGCAGTTCTTC. Translating it yields CASSPVAGRVYNEQFF. The chain uses TRBV28 and TRBJ2-1; a possible D gene is TRBD2 (6 bases). From germline, CDR1 is MDHEN and CDR2 SYDVKM. V was trimmed by 5 bases and J by 4 bases, leaving 18 bases between them. CDR3 size: 16 residues.

The V and J genes are TRBV6-1 and TRBJ2-1, with 12 bases lining up with TRBD2. Trimming at V came to 3 bases and at J to 2 bases, leaving 2 bases not matched to a gene. Germline CDR1 is MNHNS and CDR2 is SASEGT. The CDR3 loop spans 16 amino acids. The CDR3 coding sequence is TGTGCCAGCAGTGACCTAGCGGGAGGGACCTACAATGAGCAGTTCTTC. Residues: CASSDLAGGTYNEQFF.

Notes on this clone: A junction boundary mismatches the germline segment, possibly from a read error. The chain joins TRBV27 to TRBJ2-4; D not certain. This CDR3 has 16 residues. The V gene's germline CDR1 is MNHEY and CDR2 SMNVEV (reference sequence). The CDR3 DNA is TGTGCCAGCAAACCACAATATACCGGGCCACAAAACATTCGGTACTTC. Amino acid sequence: CASKPQYTGPQNIRYF.

This clone turned up a few times. The rearrangement links TRBV27 to TRBJ2-5, with D perhaps matching TRBD2 (5 bases). Germline V gives CDR1 MNHEY, CDR2 SMNVEV (reference sequence). Trimming took off 3 bases at V and 4 bases at J, with 9 bases between the two ends. CDR3 length equals 13 residues. This chain's CDR3 is CASSFKGGETQYF. CDR3 nucleotide sequence: TGTGCCAGCAGTTTTAAAGGAGGAGAGACCCAGTACTTC.

The V and J genes are TRBV7-2 and TRBJ2-5; D is unclear. Germline V gene data show CDR1 as SGHTA and CDR2 as FQGNSA. The germline V and J ends were trimmed by 5 bases and 6 bases, with 13 bases remaining between them. The CDR3 spans 13 residues. Written as DNA, the CDR3 is TGTGCCAGCAGCCCAGGCCCCCGGCAGACCCAGTACTTC. Translating gives CASSPGPRQTQYF. Full variable domain (outside the CDR3, taken from reference TRBV7-2 and TRBJ2-5): GAGVSQSPSNKVTEKGKDVELRCDPISGHTALYWYRQSLGQGLEFLIYFQGNSAPDKSGLPSDRFSAERTGGSVSTLTIQRTQQEDSAVYLCASSPGPRQTQYFGPGTRLLVL.

The CDR3 spells CASSFSNTEAFF. The CDR3 DNA reads as TGTGCCAGCAGCTTTTCTAACACTGAAGCTTTCTTT. The chain has TRBV7-9 and TRBJ1-1; D gene ambiguous. Looked up from germline, CDR1 is SEHNR and CDR2 is FQNEAQ (reference sequence). Trimming stripped 3 bases from V and 2 bases from J, with 4 bases between. This CDR3 spans 12 amino acids.

The chain links TRBV7-9 to TRBJ1-5; D perhaps matches TRBD1 (5 bases). This CDR3 region has 14 residues. The ends were cut back, 1 base at V and 4 bases at J, with 8 bases in the middle. Germline assignment: CDR1 SEHNR and CDR2 FQNEAQ (reference sequence). This CDR3 reads CASSLEDINQPQHF. As DNA, the CDR3 is TGTGCCAGCAGCTTAGAGGACATTAATCAGCCCCAGCATTTT.

V gene TRBV6-5 combines with J gene TRBJ1-2; D gene unclear. There are 15 residues in the CDR3. V lost 3 bases to trimming and J lost 2 bases, with 13 bases between them. Germline V lookup: CDR1 MNHEY, CDR2 SVGAGI. The CDR3 DNA follows: TGTGCCAGCAGTTATGCGTTCGGCGACAACTATGGCTACACCTTC. It codes for CASSYAFGDNYGYTF.

This clone has more than one count but fewer than ten. A junction end diverges from the germline sequence, so it may reflect a read error. The genes are TRBV30 and TRBJ2-5; D unclear. CDR3 length equals 11 residues. Germline values: CDR1 GTSNPN, CDR2 SVGIG (reference sequence). The CDR3 bases are TGTGCCTGGAGACTTCAAGGGACCCAGTACTTC. Its translation: CAWRLQGTQYF.

J is TRBJ2-5 and V is TRBV11-1; no clear D gene. The CDR3 length is 13 residues. The germline V and J ends were trimmed by 3 bases and 3 bases, with 8 bases remaining between them. The germline gives CDR1 SGHAT, CDR2 FQDESV (reference sequence). The CDR3 is CASSFGLEETQYF. CDR3 DNA: TGTGCCAGCAGCTTTGGGCTAGAAGAGACCCAGTACTTC.

The chain joins TRBV7-2 to TRBJ2-5, with D perhaps TRBD1 or TRBD2 (6 bases each). The CDR3 is 15 amino acids. The germline V and J ends were trimmed by 1 base and 4 bases, with 13 bases remaining between them. The germline V gene has CDR1 SGHTA and CDR2 FQGNSA. CDR3: CASSLVPGAAETQYF. As DNA, the CDR3 is TGTGCCAGCAGCTTAGTACCGGGGGCCGCAGAGACCCAGTACTTC.

The rearrangement joins TRBV29-1 to TRBJ2-7; a possible D gene is TRBD1 (6 bases). The CDR3 extends over 13 amino acids. The germline V and J ends were trimmed by 4 bases and 0 bases, with 10 bases remaining between them. Germline lookup yields CDR1 SQVTM and CDR2 ANQGSEA. This chain's CDR3 is CSVGGHPSYEQYF. CDR3 DNA: TGCAGCGTTGGGGGACACCCCTCCTACGAGCAGTACTTC.

This clone has ten or more counts. The genes are TRBV9 and TRBJ2-5; D gene unclear. Trimming cost V 0 bases and J 5 bases, with 14 bases left between them. CDR1 and CDR2 from the germline V gene are SGDLS and YYNGEE. CDR3 length: 15 amino acids. The CDR3 sequence is CASSVGGPNEETQYF. In nucleotides, the CDR3 is TGTGCCAGCAGCGTAGGCGGCCCGAACGAGGAGACCCAGTACTTC.

The table lists this clone with many counts. Here the CDR3 DNA reads TGTGCCAGCAGTGACGTCCCAGGATATACGCAGTATTTT. Its protein product is CASSDVPGYTQYF. This rearrangement joins TRBV6-4 to TRBJ2-3; D remains unclear. V lost 2 bases, J lost 7 bases, and 10 bases lay in between. Germline loops: CDR1 MRHNA, CDR2 SNTAGT. This CDR3 contains 13 residues.

V usage is TRBV6-1 and J usage is TRBJ2-1; 10 nucleotides line up with TRBD2. J lost 5 bases, V lost 5 bases, and 6 bases had no gene match. The CDR3 contains 15 residues. CDR1 MNHNS and CDR2 SASEGT come from the germline V gene. CDR3 sequence reads: CASSHIAGGDNEQFF. The CDR3 DNA reads as TGTGCCAGCAGTCATATAGCGGGAGGTGACAATGAGCAGTTCTTC.

The rearrangement uses TRBV19 and TRBJ2-1; the match to TRBD2 covers 7 bases. Per the germline V gene, CDR1 is LNHDA and CDR2 is SQIVND (reference sequence). Unmatched junction bases numbered 3, after V lost 0 bases and J lost 4 bases. CDR3 length: 15 residues. The CDR3 DNA is TGTGCCAGTAGTATAGATTGGCGGGGGTACAATGAGCAGTTCTTC. It yields the protein CASSIDWRGYNEQFF.

The chain combines TRBV20-1 with TRBJ1-3, with D perhaps matching TRBD1 (6 bases). Germline CDR1 and CDR2: DFQATT and SNEGSKA (reference sequence). CDR3 size: 11 residues. Between the trimmed V and J ends, which lost 4 bases and 9 bases, there was a span of 10 bases. CDR3 residues: CSATDRGTIYF. The CDR3, as DNA: TGCAGTGCTACGGACAGAGGCACCATATATTTT.

There are a few counts of this clone. The chain uses TRBV28 and TRBJ2-5; TRBD2 might be the D (6 bases). The germline CDR1 and CDR2 sequences are MDHEN and SYDVKM. The CDR3 extends over 14 amino acids. V dropped 5 bases and J dropped 9 bases, with 19 bases sitting between them. DNA of the CDR3: TGTGCCAGCAGTCAAGGGTTAGCGGTAAGGTCCCAGTACTTC. It specifies CASSQGLAVRSQYF.

This clone was counted a few times. The chain carries TRBV7-2 and TRBJ2-1, with a tentative D call TRBD2 (5 bases). Per the germline V gene, CDR1 is SGHTA and CDR2 is FQGNSA. The CDR3 contains 14 residues. V was cut by 4 bases and J by 9 bases, with 16 bases left in between. The DNA of the CDR3 is TGTGCCAGCAGCTCGGGGATACGGGAAATTGAGCAGTTCTTC. Amino acid sequence: CASSSGIREIEQFF.

This clone was detected only a few times. J is TRBJ2-2 and V is TRBV7-2, with D perhaps matching TRBD2 (6 bases). The CDR3 is 16 amino acids. Germline V gene lookup returns CDR1 SGHTA and CDR2 FQGNSA. V was cut by 5 bases and J by 5 bases, with 18 bases left in between. The CDR3 DNA is TGTGCCAGCAGCGAGAGGGGAGCGGGTTTAACCGGGGAGCTGTTTTTT. This encodes CASSERGAGLTGELFF.